This passage covers 17 T cell receptor beta chains from one sample sequenced in a study of blood T cells in healthy people across ages. The second PCR ran roughly 7 to 12 cycles with a sample-barcoded 5' primer and J-beta primers. Using its own MiXCR run on the 5' RACE reads, TCRdb lists one record per CDR3 protein. The sample contains hundreds of thousands of distinct CDR3 sequences, about 51% of which appear only once. The sequenced sample consisted of blood. Receptors were obtained from a woman of 80 years or more in good health.

The table lists this clonotype with many counts. The rearrangement joins TRBV20-1 to TRBJ1-6, with D perhaps matching TRBD1 (6 bases). Trimming left V 3 bases short and J 0 bases short, with 12 bases between. This CDR3 is built from 16 residues. Germline V gene data show CDR1 as DFQATT and CDR2 as SNEGSKA (reference sequence). CDR3 nucleotide sequence: TGCAGTGCTAGGACGGCCAGGGGCTCCTATAATTCACCCCTCCACTTT. This encodes CSARTARGSYNSPLHF.

This clonotype has ten or more counts. This rearrangement joins TRBV27 to TRBJ2-6, with D possibly matching TRBD1 (5 bases). The CDR3 is 16 amino acids. The germline V gene encodes CDR1 MNHEY and CDR2 SMNVEV (reference sequence). The germline V and J ends were trimmed by 6 bases and 0 bases, with 12 bases remaining between them. CDR3 loop: CASRKTVPSGANVLTF. CDR3 sequence (DNA): TGTGCCAGCAGGAAGACAGTTCCCTCTGGGGCCAACGTCCTGACTTTC. Full variable domain (rest looked up from reference TRBV27 and TRBJ2-6): EAQVTQNPRYLITVTGKKLTVTCSQNMNHEYMSWYRQDPGLGLRQIYYSMNVEVTDKGDVPEGYKVSRKEKRNFPLILESPSPNQTSLYFCASRKTVPSGANVLTFGAGSRLTVL.

As regards this clonotype: This could be a read error, since a much larger clone is one nucleotide away. This sequence joins TRBV20-1 and TRBJ2-1; 9 nucleotides agree with TRBD2. From germline, CDR1 is DFQATT and CDR2 SNEGSKA (reference sequence). The CDR3 has 15 residues. The V segment lost 7 bases and the J segment 9 bases; nucleotides outside the gene matches: 16. The CDR3: CSEKRVAGGPGEQFF. Written as DNA, the CDR3 is TGCAGTGAAAAGAGAGTGGCGGGAGGGCCCGGTGAGCAGTTCTTC.

About this clonotype itself: This may stem from a read error, because a much larger clone lies one nucleotide away. The CDR3 protein is CAGSLTGANEQFF. As DNA, the CDR3 is TGTGCCGGCAGCTTGACAGGGGCCAATGAGCAGTTCTTC. The V and J genes are TRBV7-9 and TRBJ2-1; 8 nucleotides agree with TRBD1. This CDR3 has 13 residues. CDR1 is SEHNR, CDR2 FQNEAQ, per germline (reference sequence).

This clonotype was observed many times. This chain links TRBV20-1 with TRBJ2-7, with TRBD2 identical over 9 bases. Trimming cost V 4 bases and J 4 bases; bases outside gene matches: 14. This CDR3 has 16 amino acids. Germline V CDR1 and CDR2: DFQATT, SNEGSKA (reference sequence). DNA of the CDR3: TGCAGTGCTACTTCCCAGGTTAGCGGGAGTGGGTACGAGCAGTACTTC. Amino acid sequence: CSATSQVSGSGYEQYF.

A note on this clonotype: Compared with germline, one end of the junction differs, possibly owing to a read error. The chain has TRBV24-1 and TRBJ2-3, with D unclear. The CDR3 runs to 11 residues. CDR1 and CDR2 from the germline V gene are KGHDR and SFDVKD. The CDR3 nucleotides read TGTACCACCAGTGAATCAGATACGCAGTATTTT. Translating gives CTTSESDTQYF.

The gene calls are TRBV27 and TRBJ1-1; TRBD1 aligns across 9 bases. The CDR3 length is 15 residues. V trimming: 5 bases; J trimming: 4 bases; junction bases outside the gene matches: 8. Per germline, CDR1 MNHEY and CDR2 SMNVEV (reference sequence). Here the CDR3 reads CASSEDRGTVTEAFF. CDR3 nucleotides: TGTGCCAGCAGTGAGGACAGGGGTACGGTCACTGAAGCTTTCTTT.

The CDR3 DNA reads TGTGCCAGCAGCTTAGTTGGCGGAATCACAGATACGCAGTATTTT. Amino acid sequence: CASSLVGGITDTQYF. The chain has TRBV7-9 and TRBJ2-3; D call uncertain. Per the germline V gene, CDR1 is SEHNR and CDR2 is FQNEAQ (reference sequence). The length of the CDR3 is 15 residues. Trimming cost V 1 base and J 2 bases, with 10 bases left between them.

This clonotype has just one count. A much larger clone sits a single nucleotide away, making a read error possible. The chain combines TRBV7-9 with TRBJ2-5; D is unresolved. The DNA matches TRBJ2-7 better at its end, which makes the J call doubtful. The germline V gene has CDR1 SEHNR and CDR2 FQNEAQ (reference sequence). The CDR3 spans 13 residues. CDR3 sequence reads: CASSVAGRSEQYF. CDR3 DNA: TGTGCCAGCAGCGTAGCCGGCCGGAGCGAGCAGTACTTC.

This clonotype occurred many times. The chain joins TRBV10-3 to TRBJ2-1, with TRBD2 identical over 8 bases. The CDR3 spans 14 residues. The trim removed 6 bases at V and 4 bases at J, leaving 5 bases unmatched. Germline-derived CDR1 and CDR2 are ENHRY and SYGVKD. The DNA of the CDR3 is TGTGCCATCAGCGCAAGCGGGGGTTACAATGAGCAGTTCTTC. Amino acids: CAISASGGYNEQFF.

This clonotype was counted ten times or more. CDR3 in DNA: TGTGCCAGCAGCTTGACAGTCAATGAGCAGTTCTTC. Translation: CASSLTVNEQFF. This chain uses TRBV5-6 with TRBJ2-1, with no clear D. Germline values: CDR1 SGHDT, CDR2 YYEEEE. The V end was cut by 1 base, the J end by 6 bases, with 5 bases between. The CDR3 consists of 12 residues.

The genes are TRBV5-1 and TRBJ2-2, with D tentatively TRBD1 (5 bases). CDR1 and CDR2 from the germline V gene are SGHRS and YFSETQ. Trimming took off 5 bases at V and 1 base at J, with 9 bases between the two ends. This CDR3 is 14 amino acids long. This CDR3 is CASRDTGNTGELFF. The CDR3 DNA sequence: TGCGCCAGCAGGGATACAGGGAACACCGGGGAGCTGTTTTTT.

The chain has TRBV4-1 and TRBJ2-7; no firm D call. Trimming took off 1 base at V and 6 bases at J, with 16 bases between the two ends. The CDR3 extends over 15 amino acids. Germline V gives CDR1 MGHRA, CDR2 YSYEKL. CDR3 region: CASSQASSGSSEQYF. Written as DNA, the CDR3 is TGCGCCAGCAGCCAAGCGTCAAGTGGGTCTAGCGAGCAGTACTTC.

There are a few counts of this clonotype. The J gene is TRBJ2-2, the V gene TRBV5-1, with D unclear. This CDR3 comprises 14 residues. Germline V gene lookup returns CDR1 SGHRS and CDR2 YFSETQ. Trimming shortened V by 0 bases and J by 6 bases, and 9 bases separated the two germline ends. The CDR3 bases are TGCGCCAGCAGCTTGGTGGACGTCTCCGGGGAGCTGTTTTTT. Translating it yields CASSLVDVSGELFF.

V usage is TRBV30 and J usage is TRBJ2-3, with a possible D match to TRBD2 (5 bases). V lost 5 bases and J 8 bases, leaving 8 bases between the germline ends. The CDR3 totals 10 residues. From germline, CDR1 is GTSNPN and CDR2 SVGIG (reference sequence). The CDR3 DNA reads as TGTGCCTGGGGAGCGGTTACGCAGTATTTT. It encodes CAWGAVTQYF.

The V call is TRBV3-1, the J call TRBJ1-5; maybe TRBD1 (6 bases). The V end was cut by 4 bases, the J end by 3 bases, with 10 bases between. Germline values: CDR1 LGHDT, CDR2 YNNKEL (reference sequence). This CDR3 is 14 amino acids long. The CDR3 spells CASSPRDNNQPQHF. The CDR3 region has the DNA TGTGCCAGCAGCCCCCGGGACAACAATCAGCCCCAGCATTTT. Filled out from reference TRBV3-1 and TRBJ1-5, the complete variable domain reads DTAVSQTPKYLVTQMGNDKSIKCEQNLGHDTMYWYKQDSKKFLKIMFSYNNKELIINETVPNRFSPKSPDKAHLNLHINSLELGDSAVYFCASSPRDNNQPQHFGDGTRLSIL.

This clonotype was found a few times. This chain uses TRBV2 with TRBJ2-3; D is unresolved. Germline V gives CDR1 SNHLY, CDR2 FYNNEI. Trimming removed 5 bases from V and 10 bases from J, with 19 bases in between. The CDR3 is 14 residues long. The DNA for the CDR3 is TGTGCCAGCAGTTCCTATGATGTCCCAGGCCCGCAGTATTTT. This codes for CASSSYDVPGPQYF.